Each of the 12 T cell receptor beta chains below was sequenced from the same sample in a study of T cell changes during pregnancy in multiple sclerosis. Profiling relied on immunoSEQ multiplex PCR, and the TCRdb table lists in-frame clones only, not all of them. The data contain about 74,000 clones, 70% to 90% of them singletons. Sequencing used peripheral blood, obtained before pregnancy. The source is a female donor with multiple sclerosis, enrolled in a pregnancy study.

This chain links TRBV6-6 with TRBJ1-1; D gene unclear. V gave up 5 bases and J gave up 7 bases, with 8 bases separating them. Germline CDR1 reads MNHNY; CDR2 reads SVGAGI (reference sequence). The CDR3 contains 11 residues. CDR3 loop: CASSQVYEAFF. The DNA of the CDR3 is TGTGCCAGCAGTCAGGTATATGAAGCTTTCTTT.

The chain joins TRBV18 to TRBJ2-5; D unresolved. Germline lookup yields CDR1 KGHSH and CDR2 LQKENI. Deletions cut 3 bases from V and 2 bases from J, with 10 bases between. CDR3 length: 14 amino acids. The CDR3, as DNA: TGTGCCAGCTCACCCCCCGCACTACAAGAGACCCAGTACTTC. It codes for CASSPPALQETQYF.

The chain carries TRBV27 and TRBJ2-7; 10 bases agree with TRBD2. With 5 bases clipped from V and 2 bases from J, the junction kept 6 bases outside the gene matches. This CDR3 region has 15 residues. Germline V CDR1 and CDR2: MNHEY, SMNVEV (reference sequence). CDR3 sequence: CASSRIAGGTYEQYF. The CDR3 DNA is TGTGCCAGCAGTCGAATAGCGGGAGGAACCTACGAGCAGTACTTC.

This rearrangement joins TRBV7-3 to TRBJ1-1; no reliable D call. Trimming removed 3 bases at V and 4 bases at J, with 9 bases between. The CDR3 length is 13 residues. Germline values: CDR1 SGHTA, CDR2 FQGTGA. CDR3 DNA sequence: TGTGCCAGCAGCTTGGCTGGAGTCACTGAAGCTTTCTTT. This sequence encodes CASSLAGVTEAFF. The full variable domain, with the rest looked up from reference TRBV7-3 and TRBJ1-1, is GAGVSQTPSNKVTEKGKYVELRCDPISGHTALYWYRQSLGQGPEFLIYFQGTGAADDSGLPNDRFFAVRPEGSVSTLKIQRTERGDSAVYLCASSLAGVTEAFFGQGTRLTVV.

The chain joins TRBV11-3 to TRBJ2-7; no firm D call. This CDR3 is 13 amino acids long. V shed 5 bases and J shed 6 bases, with 14 bases lying between them. Germline V lookup: CDR1 SGHNT, CDR2 YENEEA. CDR3 amino acids: CASSRQINSEQYF. The CDR3, as DNA: TGTGCCAGCAGCAGACAAATCAACTCCGAGCAGTACTTC.

V gene TRBV7-3 combines with J gene TRBJ1-2, with 9 bases identical to TRBD1. The CDR3 length is 14 residues. The V and J ends lost 2 bases and 2 bases, in that order; junction bases with no gene match: 0. Germline V gives CDR1 SGHTA, CDR2 FQGTGA. The CDR3 DNA follows: TGTGCCAGCAGCTTAGGACAGGGGAACTATGGCTACACCTTC. This sequence encodes CASSLGQGNYGYTF. The complete variable domain, with remaining parts taken from reference TRBV7-3 and TRBJ1-2, reads GAGVSQTPSNKVTEKGKYVELRCDPISGHTALYWYRQSLGQGPEFLIYFQGTGAADDSGLPNDRFFAVRPEGSVSTLKIQRTERGDSAVYLCASSLGQGNYGYTFGSGTRLTVV.

This clone was detected once. The V and J genes are TRBV7-9 and TRBJ1-2, with D possibly matching TRBD1 (6 bases). The CDR3 is 17 amino acids. Looked up from germline, CDR1 is SEHNR and CDR2 is FQNEAQ (reference sequence). Trimming took 5 bases from V and 2 from J, leaving 21 bases between them. CDR3 in amino acids: CASSPPSTGLLNYGYTF. The CDR3 coding sequence is TGTGCCAGCAGCCCCCCATCGACAGGACTCTTAAACTATGGCTACACCTTC.

The chain employs TRBV5-1 and TRBJ2-3, with 9 bases lining up with TRBD2. In germline, CDR1 is SGHRS, CDR2 YFSETQ. The CDR3 extends over 16 amino acids. The J segment lost 5 bases and the V segment lost 2 bases, leaving 9 bases of the junction unmatched. This CDR3 is CASSFASGTTLDTQYF. CDR3 coding DNA: TGCGCCAGCAGCTTTGCTAGCGGGACCACATTAGATACGCAGTATTTT.

The chain combines TRBV30 with TRBJ1-4; no definite D call. V was trimmed by 2 bases and J by 15 bases, leaving 13 bases between them. Germline lookup yields CDR1 GTSNPN and CDR2 SVGIG (reference sequence). The CDR3 covers 11 residues. CDR3 residues: CAWSNADPLFF. CDR3 sequence (DNA): TGTGCCTGGAGTAATGCGGATCCCTTGTTTTTT.

The chain couples TRBV4-1 to TRBJ1-6; 7 nucleotides line up with TRBD1. CDR3 length: 15 amino acids. The J segment lost 6 bases and the V segment lost 1 base, leaving 3 bases of the junction unmatched. Germline CDR1 and CDR2: MGHRA and YSYEKL. CDR3: CASSQGGQSNSPLHF. In DNA form, the CDR3 reads TGCGCCAGCAGCCAAGGGGGACAGAGTAATTCACCCCTCCACTTT.

This sequence joins TRBV20-1 and TRBJ1-1, with D uncertain. This CDR3 contains 11 residues. The V gene's germline CDR1 is DFQATT and CDR2 SNEGSKA (reference sequence). V was clipped by 5 bases and J by 7 bases, with 11 bases between them. The CDR3 DNA sequence: TGCAGTGCTCTTAGAGGGAGTGAAGCTTTCTTT. Translating it yields CSALRGSEAFF.

The J gene is TRBJ2-2, the V gene TRBV27; D ambiguous. CDR3 length equals 13 residues. V shed 2 bases and J shed 4 bases, with 5 bases lying between them. Per germline, CDR1 MNHEY and CDR2 SMNVEV (reference sequence). DNA of the CDR3: TGTGCCAGCAGTTTACGGGTCACCGGGGAGCTGTTTTTT. Amino acid sequence: CASSLRVTGELFF.